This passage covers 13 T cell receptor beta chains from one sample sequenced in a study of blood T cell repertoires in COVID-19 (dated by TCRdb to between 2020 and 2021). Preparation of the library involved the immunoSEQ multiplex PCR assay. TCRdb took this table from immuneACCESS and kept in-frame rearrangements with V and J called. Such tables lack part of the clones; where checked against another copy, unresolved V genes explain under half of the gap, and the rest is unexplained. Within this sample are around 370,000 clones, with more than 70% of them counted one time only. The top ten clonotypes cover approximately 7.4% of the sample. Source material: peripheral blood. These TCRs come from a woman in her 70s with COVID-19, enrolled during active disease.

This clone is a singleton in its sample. As DNA, the CDR3 is TGTGCCAGCAGCGTAACAGGGGACCCGAACACTGAAGCTTTCTTT. This gives the protein CASSVTGDPNTEAFF. The J gene is TRBJ1-1, the V gene TRBV11-2, with 7 bases matching TRBD1. The CDR3 covers 15 residues. Germline V gene lookup returns CDR1 SGHAT and CDR2 FQNNGV. With 5 bases clipped from V and 1 base from J, the junction kept 7 bases outside the gene matches.

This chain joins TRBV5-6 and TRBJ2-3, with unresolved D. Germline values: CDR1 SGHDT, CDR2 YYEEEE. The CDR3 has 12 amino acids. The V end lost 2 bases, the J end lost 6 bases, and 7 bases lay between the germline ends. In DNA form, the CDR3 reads TGTGCCAGCAGCTTCCGTTTTGATACGCAGTATTTT. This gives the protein CASSFRFDTQYF. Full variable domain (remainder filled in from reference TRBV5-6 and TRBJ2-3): DAGVTQSPTHLIKTRGQQVTLRCSPKSGHDTVSWYQQALGQGPQFIFQYYEEEERQRGNFPDRFSGHQFPNYSSELNVNALLLGDSALYLCASSFRFDTQYFGPGTRLTVL.

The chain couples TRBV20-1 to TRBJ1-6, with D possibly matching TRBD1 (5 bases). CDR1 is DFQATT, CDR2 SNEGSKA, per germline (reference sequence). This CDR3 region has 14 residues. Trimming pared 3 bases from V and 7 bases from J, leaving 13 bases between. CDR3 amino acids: CSASPGLGNSPLHF. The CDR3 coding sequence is TGCAGTGCTAGTCCAGGGCTAGGAAATTCACCCCTCCACTTT.

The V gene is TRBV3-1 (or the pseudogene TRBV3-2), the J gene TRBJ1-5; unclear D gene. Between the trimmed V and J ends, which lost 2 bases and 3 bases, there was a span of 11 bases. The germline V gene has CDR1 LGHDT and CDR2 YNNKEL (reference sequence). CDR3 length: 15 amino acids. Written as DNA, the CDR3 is TGTGCCAGCAGCCAAATGACGGGGTCCAATCAGCCCCAGCATTTT. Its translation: CASSQMTGSNQPQHF.

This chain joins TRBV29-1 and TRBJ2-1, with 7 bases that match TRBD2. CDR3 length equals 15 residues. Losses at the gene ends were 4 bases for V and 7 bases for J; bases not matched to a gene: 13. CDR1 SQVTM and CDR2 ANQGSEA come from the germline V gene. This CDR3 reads CSVVGGGFSRNEQFF. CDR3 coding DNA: TGCAGCGTTGTTGGGGGGGGATTCAGCCGGAATGAGCAGTTCTTC.

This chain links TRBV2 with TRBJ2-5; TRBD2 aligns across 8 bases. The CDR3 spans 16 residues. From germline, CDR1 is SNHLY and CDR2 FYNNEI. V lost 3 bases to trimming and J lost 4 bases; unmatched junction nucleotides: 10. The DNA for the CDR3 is TGTGCCAGCAGTGATCAGGGACTAGGGGGGTCAGAGACCCAGTACTTC. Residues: CASSDQGLGGSETQYF. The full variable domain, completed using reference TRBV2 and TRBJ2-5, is EPEVTQTPSHQVTQMGQEVILRCVPISNHLYFYWYRQILGQKVEFLVSFYNNEISEKSEIFDDQFSVERPDGSNFTLKIRSTKLEDSAMYFCASSDQGLGGSETQYFGPGTRLLVL.

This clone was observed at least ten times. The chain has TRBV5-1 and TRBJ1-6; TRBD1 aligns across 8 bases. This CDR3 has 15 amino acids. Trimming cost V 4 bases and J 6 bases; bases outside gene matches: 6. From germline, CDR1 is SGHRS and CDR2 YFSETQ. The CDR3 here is CASSRRDRINSPLHF. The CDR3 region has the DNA TGCGCCAGCAGCCGAAGGGACAGGATTAATTCACCCCTCCACTTT. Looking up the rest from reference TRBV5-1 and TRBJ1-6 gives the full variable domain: KAGVTQTPRYLIKTRGQQVTLSCSPISGHRSVSWYQQTPGQGLQFLFEYFSETQRNKGNFPGRFSGRQFSNSRSEMNVSTLELGDSALYLCASSRRDRINSPLHFGNGTRLTVT.

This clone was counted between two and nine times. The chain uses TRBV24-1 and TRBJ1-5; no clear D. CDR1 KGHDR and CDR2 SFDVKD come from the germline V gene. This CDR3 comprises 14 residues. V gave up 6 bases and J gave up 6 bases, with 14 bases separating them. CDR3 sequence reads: CATSPRGTSQPQHF. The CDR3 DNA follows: TGTGCCACCAGTCCTCGGGGTACCAGTCAGCCCCAGCATTTT.

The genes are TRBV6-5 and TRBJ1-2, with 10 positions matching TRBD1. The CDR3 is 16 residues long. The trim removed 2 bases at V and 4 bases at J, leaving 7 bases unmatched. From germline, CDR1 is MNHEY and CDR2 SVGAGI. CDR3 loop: CASSYLRTGGFYGYTF. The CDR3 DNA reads TGTGCCAGCAGTTACCTTCGGACAGGGGGGTTCTATGGCTACACCTTC.

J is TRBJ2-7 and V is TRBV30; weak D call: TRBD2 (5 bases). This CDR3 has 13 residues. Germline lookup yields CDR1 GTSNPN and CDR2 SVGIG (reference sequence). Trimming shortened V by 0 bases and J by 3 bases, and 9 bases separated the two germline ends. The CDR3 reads CAWSVGDFYEQYF. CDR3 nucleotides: TGTGCCTGGAGTGTCGGGGATTTCTACGAGCAGTACTTC. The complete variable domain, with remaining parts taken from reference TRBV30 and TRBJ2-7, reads SQTIHQWPATLVQPVGSPLSLECTVEGTSNPNLYWYRQAAGRGLQLLFYSVGIGQISSEVPQNLSASRPQDRQFILSSKKLLLSDSGFYLCAWSVGDFYEQYFGPGTRLTVT.

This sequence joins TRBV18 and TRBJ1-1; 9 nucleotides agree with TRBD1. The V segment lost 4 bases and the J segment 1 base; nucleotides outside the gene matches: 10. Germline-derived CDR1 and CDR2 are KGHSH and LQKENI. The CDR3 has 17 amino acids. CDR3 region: CASSQQTGGARNTEAFF. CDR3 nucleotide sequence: TGTGCCAGCTCACAACAGACAGGGGGTGCTCGGAACACTGAAGCTTTCTTT.

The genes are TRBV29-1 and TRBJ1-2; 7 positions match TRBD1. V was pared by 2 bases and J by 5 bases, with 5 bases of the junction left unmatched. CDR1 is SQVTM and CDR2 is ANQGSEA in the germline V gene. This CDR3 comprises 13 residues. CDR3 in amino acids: CSVETGVGYGYTF. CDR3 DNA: TGCAGCGTTGAAACAGGGGTGGGGTATGGCTACACCTTC.

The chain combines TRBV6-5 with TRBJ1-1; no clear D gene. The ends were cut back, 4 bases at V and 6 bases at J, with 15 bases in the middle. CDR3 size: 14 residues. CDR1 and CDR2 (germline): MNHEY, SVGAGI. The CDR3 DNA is TGTGCCAGCAGTTTCTCCGGACTGGAAGCTGAAGCTTTCTTT. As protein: CASSFSGLEAEAFF.